This is a list of T cell receptor beta chains from one sample in a study of shared clonotypes between healthy human individuals. Clones were read by immunoSEQ multiplex PCR, and TCRdb kept only the in-frame ones, dropping some. The sample holds about 490,000 clones, 70% to 80% seen once. Sample: PBMCs. These receptors were obtained from a woman aged 40-49 years in good health. Some clones in this sample may be carry-over from other donors' samples. CDR3s include the opening cysteine and the closing phenylalanine or tryptophan. The order of the fields is V gene, clone size, D gene, J gene, CDR3 protein, CDR3 DNA. The D gene is left open where the match is weak. Clone size, where shown, is once, few, many, or a class for clones that have expanded.

TRBV29-1	NA	NA	TRBJ2-5	CSVVIGPQETQYF	TGCAGCGTTGTAATTGGACCGCAAGAGACCCAGTACTTC
TRBV5-1	NA	NA	TRBJ1-5	CASSLDSNQPQHF	TGCGCCAGCAGCCTAGATAGCAATCAGCCCCAGCATTTT
TRBV4-1	NA	NA	TRBJ2-7	CASSQRADGYEQYF	TGCGCCAGCAGCCAAAGGGCTGACGGCTACGAGCAGTACTTC
TRBV5-1	NA	NA	TRBJ1-2	CASSLAFGAGYGYTF	TGCGCCAGCAGCTTGGCTTTTGGGGCGGGCTATGGCTACACCTTC
TRBV14	once	TRBD2	TRBJ2-3	CASSPRLAGGLHTQYF	TGTGCCAGCAGCCCACGACTAGCGGGAGGGTTGCATACGCAGTATTTT
TRBV15	few	NA	TRBJ1-4	CATSRDVMGGNEKLFF	TGTGCCACCAGCAGAGACGTTATGGGGGGAAATGAAAAACTGTTTTTT
TRBV27	NA	NA	TRBJ1-5	CASRPDGGRGQPQHF	TGTGCCAGCAGGCCGGACGGGGGGCGAGGGCAGCCCCAGCATTTT
TRBV19	NA	NA	TRBJ1-5	CASSIESNQPQHF	TGTGCCAGTAGTATAGAGAGCAATCAGCCCCAGCATTTT
TRBV28	NA	NA	TRBJ1-5	CASSSLYQPQHF	TGTGCCAGCAGTTCACTGTATCAGCCCCAGCATTTT
TRBV6-5	NA	NA	TRBJ2-1	CASSLGQLYNEQFF	TGTGCCAGCTCGTTGGGGCAGCTTTACAATGAGCAGTTCTTC
TRBV4-1	NA	TRBD1	TRBJ1-3	CASSQPLRQGGNTIYF	TGCGCCAGCAGCCAACCTCTTAGACAGGGTGGAAACACCATATATTTT
TRBV7-2	NA	TRBD1	TRBJ1-1	CASSPRTGGAKAFF	TGTGCCAGCAGCCCCCGGACAGGGGGCGCGAAAGCTTTCTTT
TRBV30	NA	NA	TRBJ1-2	CAWSRGVDYGCTF	TGTGCCTGGAGCCGCGGGGTAGATTATGGCTGCACCTTC
TRBV5-1	NA	NA	TRBJ1-1	CASSLLGPTEAFF	TGCGCCAGCAGCTTGTTAGGTCCCACTGAAGCTTTCTTT
TRBV6-1	many	NA	TRBJ2-5	CASSEAPGIFQETQYF	TGTGCCAGCAGTGAAGCGCCGGGGATTTTCCAAGAGACCCAGTACTTC
TRBV10-3	NA	TRBD1	TRBJ2-3	CAISEVGQLTDTQYF	TGTGCCATCAGTGAGGTGGGACAGCTCACAGATACGCAGTATTTT
TRBV7-2	NA	NA	TRBJ1-2	CASSLEGQGLGYTF	TGTGCCAGCAGCTTAGAAGGGCAGGGTCTTGGCTACACCTTC
TRBV6-4	NA	TRBD2	TRBJ2-3	CASSELAGNTQYF	TGTGCCAGCAGTGAACTAGCGGGTAATACGCAGTATTTT
TRBV5-8	NA	NA	TRBJ1-5	CASSARTGNQPQHF	TGTGCCAGCAGTGCTCGGACAGGCAATCAGCCCCAGCATTTT
TRBV5-1	NA	NA	TRBJ2-7	CASSLGSSYEQYF	TGCGCCAGCAGCTTGGGGAGCTCCTACGAGCAGTACTTC
TRBV4-1	NA	NA	TRBJ2-5	CASSQDRETQYF	TGCGCCAGCAGCCAAGATAGAGAGACCCAGTACTTC
TRBV5-6	NA	NA	TRBJ2-7	CASSLGQGSYEQYF	TGTGCCAGCAGCTTAGGGCAGGGCTCCTACGAGCAGTACTTC
TRBV16	NA	NA	TRBJ2-3	CASSQYTETDTQYF	TGTGCCAGCAGCCAATACACAGAGACAGATACGCAGTATTTT
TRBV2	NA	TRBD1	TRBJ2-5	CASSEVVTGGGKTQYF	TGTGCCAGCAGTGAAGTTGTGACAGGGGGCGGAAAGACCCAGTACTTC
TRBV18	once	NA	TRBJ2-3	CASSPDVRADTQYF	TGTGCCAGCTCACCCGACGTGAGGGCAGATACGCAGTATTTT
TRBV10-3	NA	NA	TRBJ2-3	CAISEPTKTTALTDTQYF	TGTGCCATCAGTGAACCGACTAAGACCACGGCCCTCACAGATACGCAGTATTTT
TRBV10-3	few	TRBD2	TRBJ2-1	CAIQGTSGSRNEQFF	TGTGCCATCCAGGGGACTAGCGGGAGTCGTAATGAGCAGTTCTTC
TRBV5-1	NA	NA	TRBJ2-1	CASTHGSSLNEQFF	TGCGCCAGCACTCACGGGAGTTCTTTGAATGAGCAGTTCTTC
TRBV5-6	NA	NA	TRBJ1-2	CASSLRGAYGYTF	TGTGCCAGCAGCTTGCGGGGGGCCTATGGCTACACCTTC
TRBV19	NA	TRBD1	TRBJ2-3	CASSLRTGQRPDTQYF	TGTGCCAGTAGTCTACGGACAGGGCAGAGGCCAGATACGCAGTATTTT
TRBV7-2	NA	NA	TRBJ2-1	CASSAPQGSPYNEQFF	TGTGCCAGCAGCGCACCCCAGGGATCCCCCTACAATGAGCAGTTCTTC
TRBV21-1	NA	NA	TRBJ2-1	CVSSKGGPFTHVNEQFF	TGTGTCAGCAGCAAAGGGGGGCCTTTCACACACGTCAATGAGCAGTTCTTC
TRBV7-3	NA	TRBD2	TRBJ2-7	CASSARTSGIGEQYF	TGTGCCAGCAGCGCCCGGACTAGCGGAATTGGTGAGCAGTACTTC
TRBV5-1	NA	TRBD2	TRBJ2-5	CASSWRTSGRTHQETQYF	TGCGCCAGCAGCTGGAGGACTAGCGGGAGGACGCACCAAGAGACCCAGTACTTC
TRBV5-1	NA	NA	TRBJ2-5	CAGSFGLDAETQYF	TGCGCCGGCAGCTTCGGCCTAGACGCGGAGACCCAGTACTTC
TRBV7-7	NA	NA	TRBJ1-1	CASSLSGGAEAFF	TGTGCCAGCAGCTTGTCGGGGGGCGCTGAAGCTTTCTTT
TRBV21-1	NA	NA	TRBJ2-2	CASSTPPMGVNTGELFF	TGTGCCAGCAGCACCCCTCCGATGGGGGTGAACACCGGGGAGCTGTTTTTT
TRBV5-4	NA	TRBD2	TRBJ2-6	CASSLVLAGLSGANVLTF	TGTGCCAGCAGCTTGGTGCTAGCGGGCCTCTCTGGGGCCAACGTCCTGACTTTC
TRBV28	NA	NA	TRBJ2-1	CASPPGVGPIRPYNEQFF	TGTGCCAGCCCCCCCGGGGTCGGACCAATTCGCCCCTACAATGAGCAGTTCTTC
TRBV19	NA	NA	TRBJ1-2	CASSIGVGFGYTF	TGTGCCAGTAGTATAGGGGTGGGATTCGGCTACACCTTC
TRBV5-1	NA	TRBD2	TRBJ2-7	CASSAGVYEQYF	TGCGCCAGCAGCGCGGGAGTTTACGAGCAGTACTTC
TRBV5-6	NA	NA	TRBJ2-7	CASSKRFRGEQYF	TGTGCCAGCAGCAAGCGGTTCCGGGGCGAGCAGTACTTC